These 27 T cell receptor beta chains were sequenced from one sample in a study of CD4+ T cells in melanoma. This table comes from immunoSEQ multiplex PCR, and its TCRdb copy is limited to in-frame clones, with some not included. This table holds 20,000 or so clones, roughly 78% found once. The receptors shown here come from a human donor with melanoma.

CDR3 sequence (DNA): TGTGCCACACACAGGGAGGGCGGCAACTATGGCTACACCTTC. Protein: CATHREGGNYGYTF. The chain employs TRBV19 and TRBJ1-2, with D possibly matching TRBD1 (6 bases). Germline V lookup: CDR1 LNHDA, CDR2 SQIVND (reference sequence). The V and J ends lost 10 bases and 2 bases respectively, with 17 bases between them. The CDR3 length is 14 residues.

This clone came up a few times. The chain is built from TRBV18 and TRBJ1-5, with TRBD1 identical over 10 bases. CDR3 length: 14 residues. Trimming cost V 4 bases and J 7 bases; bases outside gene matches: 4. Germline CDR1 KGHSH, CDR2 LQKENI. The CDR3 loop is CASSQTGGGQPQHF. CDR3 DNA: TGTGCCAGCTCACAGACAGGGGGCGGACAGCCCCAGCATTTT.

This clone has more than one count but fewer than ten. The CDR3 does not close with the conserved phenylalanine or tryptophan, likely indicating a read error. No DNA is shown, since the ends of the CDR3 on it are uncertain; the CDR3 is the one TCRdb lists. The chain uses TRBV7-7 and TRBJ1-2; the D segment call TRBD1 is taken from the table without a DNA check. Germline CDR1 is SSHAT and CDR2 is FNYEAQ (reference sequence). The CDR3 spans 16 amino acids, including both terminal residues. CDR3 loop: CASSEGIDRIWTDRIR.

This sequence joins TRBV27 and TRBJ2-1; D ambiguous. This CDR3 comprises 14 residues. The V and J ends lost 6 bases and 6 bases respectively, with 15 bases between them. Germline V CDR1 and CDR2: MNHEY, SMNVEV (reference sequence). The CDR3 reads CASSWGTSSNEQFF. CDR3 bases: TGTGCCAGCAGCTGGGGTACGTCTTCCAATGAGCAGTTCTTC.

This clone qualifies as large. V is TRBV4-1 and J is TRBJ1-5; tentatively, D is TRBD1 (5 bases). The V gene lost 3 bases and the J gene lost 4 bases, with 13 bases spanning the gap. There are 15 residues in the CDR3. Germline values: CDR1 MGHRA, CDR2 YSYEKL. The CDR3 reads CASSQTGPSNQPQHF. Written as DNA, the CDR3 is TGCGCCAGCAGCCAGACGGGACCTAGTAATCAGCCCCAGCATTTT.

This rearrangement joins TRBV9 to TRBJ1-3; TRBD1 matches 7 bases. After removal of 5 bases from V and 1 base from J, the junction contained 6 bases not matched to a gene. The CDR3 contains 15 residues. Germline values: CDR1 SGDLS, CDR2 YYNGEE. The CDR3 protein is CASSGQAVSGNTIYF. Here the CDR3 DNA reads TGTGCCAGCAGTGGACAGGCAGTTTCTGGAAACACCATATATTTT.

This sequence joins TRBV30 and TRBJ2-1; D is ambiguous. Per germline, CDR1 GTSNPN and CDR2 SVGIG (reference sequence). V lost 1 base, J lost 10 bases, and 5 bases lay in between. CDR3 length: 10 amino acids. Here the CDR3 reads CAWSEREQFF. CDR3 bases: TGTGCCTGGAGTGAGAGGGAGCAGTTCTTC.

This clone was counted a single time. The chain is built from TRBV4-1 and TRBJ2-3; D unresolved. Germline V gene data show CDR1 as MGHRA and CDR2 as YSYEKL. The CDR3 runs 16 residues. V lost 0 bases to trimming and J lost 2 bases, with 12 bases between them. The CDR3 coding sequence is TGCGCCAGCAGCCAAGAGAGTCCTAAGCCCACAGATACGCAGTATTTT. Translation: CASSQESPKPTDTQYF.

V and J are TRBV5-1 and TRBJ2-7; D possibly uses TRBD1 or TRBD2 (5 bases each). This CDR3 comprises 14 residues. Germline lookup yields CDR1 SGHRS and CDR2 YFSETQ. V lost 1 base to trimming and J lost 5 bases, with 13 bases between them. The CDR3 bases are TGCGCCAGCAGCTTGTTCGGGACGGTGGACGAGCAGTACTTC. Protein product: CASSLFGTVDEQYF.

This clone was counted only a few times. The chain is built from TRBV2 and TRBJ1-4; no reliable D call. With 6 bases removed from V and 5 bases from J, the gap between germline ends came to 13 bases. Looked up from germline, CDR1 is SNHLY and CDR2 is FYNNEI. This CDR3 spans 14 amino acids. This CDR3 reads CASRLQRENEKLFF. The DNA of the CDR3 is TGTGCCAGCAGGTTACAGAGGGAGAATGAAAAACTGTTTTTT.

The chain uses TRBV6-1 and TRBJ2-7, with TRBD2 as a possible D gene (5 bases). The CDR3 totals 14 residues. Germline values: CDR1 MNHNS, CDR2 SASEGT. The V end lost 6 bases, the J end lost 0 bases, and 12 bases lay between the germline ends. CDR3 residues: CASSPGFSSYEQYF. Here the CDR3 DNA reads TGTGCCAGCAGCCCGGGGTTTAGCTCCTACGAGCAGTACTTC.

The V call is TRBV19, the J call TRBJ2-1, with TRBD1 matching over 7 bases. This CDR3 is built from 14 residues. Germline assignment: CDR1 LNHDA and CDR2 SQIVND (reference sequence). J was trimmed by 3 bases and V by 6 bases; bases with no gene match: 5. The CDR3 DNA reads TGTGCCAGTAGGCCCGGGACAGTCTACAATGAGCAGTTCTTC. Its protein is CASRPGTVYNEQFF.

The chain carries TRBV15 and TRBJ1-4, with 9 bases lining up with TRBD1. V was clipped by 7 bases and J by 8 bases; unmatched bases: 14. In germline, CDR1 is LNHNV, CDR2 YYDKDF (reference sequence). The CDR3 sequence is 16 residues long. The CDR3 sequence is CATNTPSGTGREKLFF. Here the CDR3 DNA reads TGTGCCACCAATACCCCATCCGGGACAGGGCGGGAAAAACTGTTTTTT.

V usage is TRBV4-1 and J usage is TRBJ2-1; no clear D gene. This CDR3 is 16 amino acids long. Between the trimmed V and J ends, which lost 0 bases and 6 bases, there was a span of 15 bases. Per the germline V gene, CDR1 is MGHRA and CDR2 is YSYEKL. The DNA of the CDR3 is TGCGCCAGCAGCCAAGATCCGGCAGAGACTTTCAATGAGCAGTTCTTC. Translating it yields CASSQDPAETFNEQFF.

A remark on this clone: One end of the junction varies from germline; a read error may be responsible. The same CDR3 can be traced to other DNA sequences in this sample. The CDR3 bases are TGCGCCATCAGCTTTGTGGCTGGGGGGAGAGGTGAGCAGTTCTTC. It translates to CAISFVAGGRGEQFF. The chain recombines TRBV10-3 with TRBJ2-1, with D possibly being TRBD2 (6 bases). The CDR3 is 15 amino acids. The germline V gene has CDR1 ENHRY and CDR2 SYGVKD.

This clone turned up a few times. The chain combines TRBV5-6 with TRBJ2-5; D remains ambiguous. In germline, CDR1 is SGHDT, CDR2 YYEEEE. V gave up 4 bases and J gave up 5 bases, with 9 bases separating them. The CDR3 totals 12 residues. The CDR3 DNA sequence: TGTGCCAGCAGCGGGTTAGTTGAGACCCAGTACTTC. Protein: CASSGLVETQYF.

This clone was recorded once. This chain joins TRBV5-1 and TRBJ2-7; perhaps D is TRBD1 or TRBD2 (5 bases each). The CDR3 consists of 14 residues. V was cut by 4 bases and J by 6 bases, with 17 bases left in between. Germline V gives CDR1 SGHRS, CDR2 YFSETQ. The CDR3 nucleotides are TGCGCCAGCAGCCCAGGGAGCCCCGTCGGCGAGCAGTACTTC. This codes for CASSPGSPVGEQYF.

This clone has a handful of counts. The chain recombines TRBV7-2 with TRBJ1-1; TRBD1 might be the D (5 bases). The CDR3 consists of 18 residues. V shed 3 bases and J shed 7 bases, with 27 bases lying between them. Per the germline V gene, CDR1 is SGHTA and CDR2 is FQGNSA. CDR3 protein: CASSLSPPGRRRGSEAFF. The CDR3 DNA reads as TGTGCCAGCAGCTTGTCACCTCCGGGACGTCGAAGGGGTAGTGAAGCTTTCTTT.

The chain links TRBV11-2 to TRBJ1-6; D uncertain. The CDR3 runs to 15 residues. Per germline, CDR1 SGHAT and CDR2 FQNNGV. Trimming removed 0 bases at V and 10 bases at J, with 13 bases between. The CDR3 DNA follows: TGTGCCAGCAGCTTAGATCAGGTAGAAAGGTCACCCCTCCACTTT. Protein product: CASSLDQVERSPLHF.

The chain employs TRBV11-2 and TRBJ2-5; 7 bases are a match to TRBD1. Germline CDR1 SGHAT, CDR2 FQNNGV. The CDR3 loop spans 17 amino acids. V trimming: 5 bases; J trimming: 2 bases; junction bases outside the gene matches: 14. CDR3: CASSTGQASIGQETQYF. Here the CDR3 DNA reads TGTGCCAGCAGCACCGGACAGGCCTCGATTGGGCAAGAGACCCAGTACTTC.

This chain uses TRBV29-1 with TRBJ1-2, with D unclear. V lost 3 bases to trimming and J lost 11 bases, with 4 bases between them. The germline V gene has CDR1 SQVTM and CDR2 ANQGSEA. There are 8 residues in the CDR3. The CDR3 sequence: CSVDEYTF. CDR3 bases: TGCAGCGTTGACGAATACACCTTC.

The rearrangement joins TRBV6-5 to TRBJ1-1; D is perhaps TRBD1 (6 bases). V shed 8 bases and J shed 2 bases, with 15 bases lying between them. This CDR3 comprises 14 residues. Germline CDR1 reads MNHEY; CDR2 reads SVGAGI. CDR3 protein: CASPGAGFNTEAFF. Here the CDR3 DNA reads TGTGCCAGCCCGGGGGCAGGGTTCAACACTGAAGCTTTCTTT.

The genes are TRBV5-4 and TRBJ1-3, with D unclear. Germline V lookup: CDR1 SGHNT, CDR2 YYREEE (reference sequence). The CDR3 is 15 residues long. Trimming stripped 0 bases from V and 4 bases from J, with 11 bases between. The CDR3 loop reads CASSLDNGRGNTIYF. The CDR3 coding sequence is TGTGCCAGCAGCTTGGATAATGGGAGGGGAAACACCATATATTTT.

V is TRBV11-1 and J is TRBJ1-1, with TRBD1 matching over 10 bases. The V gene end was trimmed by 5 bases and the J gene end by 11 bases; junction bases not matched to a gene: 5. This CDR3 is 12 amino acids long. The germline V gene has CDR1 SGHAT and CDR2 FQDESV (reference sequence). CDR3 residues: CASSPSDRGAFF. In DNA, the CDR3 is TGTGCCAGCAGCCCCTCGGACAGGGGGGCTTTCTTT. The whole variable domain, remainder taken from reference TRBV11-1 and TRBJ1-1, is EAEVAQSPRYKITEKSQAVAFWCDPISGHATLYWYRQILGQGPELLVQFQDESVVDDSQLPKDRFSAERLKGVDSTLKIQPAELGDSAMYLCASSPSDRGAFFGQGTRLTVV.

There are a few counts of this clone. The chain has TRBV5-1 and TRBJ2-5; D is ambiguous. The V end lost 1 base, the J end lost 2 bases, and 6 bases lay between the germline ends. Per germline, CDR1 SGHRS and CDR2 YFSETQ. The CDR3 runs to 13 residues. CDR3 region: CASSLMHQETQYF. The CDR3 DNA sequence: TGCGCCAGCAGCTTGATGCATCAAGAGACCCAGTACTTC. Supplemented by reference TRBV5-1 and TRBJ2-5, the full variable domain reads KAGVTQTPRYLIKTRGQQVTLSCSPISGHRSVSWYQQTPGQGLQFLFEYFSETQRNKGNFPGRFSGRQFSNSRSEMNVSTLELGDSALYLCASSLMHQETQYFGPGTRLLVL.

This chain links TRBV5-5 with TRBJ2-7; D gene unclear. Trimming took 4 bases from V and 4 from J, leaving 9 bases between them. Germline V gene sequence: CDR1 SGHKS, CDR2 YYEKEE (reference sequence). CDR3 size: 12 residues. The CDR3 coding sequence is TGTGCCAGCAGCAAGTCCAATTACGAGCAGTACTTC. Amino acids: CASSKSNYEQYF.

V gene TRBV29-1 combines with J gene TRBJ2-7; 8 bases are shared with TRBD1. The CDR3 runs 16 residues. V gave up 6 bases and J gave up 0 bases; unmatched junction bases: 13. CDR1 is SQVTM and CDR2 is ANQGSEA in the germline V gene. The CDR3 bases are TGCAGCGTGTGGGCTACCGGGACAGGATTCTCCTACGAGCAGTACTTC. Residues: CSVWATGTGFSYEQYF.